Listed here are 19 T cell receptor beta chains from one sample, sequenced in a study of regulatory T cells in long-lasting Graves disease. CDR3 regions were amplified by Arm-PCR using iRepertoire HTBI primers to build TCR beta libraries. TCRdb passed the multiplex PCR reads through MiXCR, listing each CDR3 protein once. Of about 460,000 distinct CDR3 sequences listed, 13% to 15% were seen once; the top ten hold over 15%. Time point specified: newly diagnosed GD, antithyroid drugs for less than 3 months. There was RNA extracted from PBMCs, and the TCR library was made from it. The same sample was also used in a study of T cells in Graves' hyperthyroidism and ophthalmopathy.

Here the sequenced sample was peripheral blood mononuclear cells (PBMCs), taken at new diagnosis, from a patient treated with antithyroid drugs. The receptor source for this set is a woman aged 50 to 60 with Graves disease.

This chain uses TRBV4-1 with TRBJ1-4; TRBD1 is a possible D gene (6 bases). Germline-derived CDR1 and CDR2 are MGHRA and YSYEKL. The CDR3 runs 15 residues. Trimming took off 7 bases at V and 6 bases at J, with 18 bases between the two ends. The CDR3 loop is CASTAAAGTHEKLFF. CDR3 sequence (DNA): TGCGCCAGCACCGCCGCCGCCGGGACACATGAAAAACTGTTTTTT.

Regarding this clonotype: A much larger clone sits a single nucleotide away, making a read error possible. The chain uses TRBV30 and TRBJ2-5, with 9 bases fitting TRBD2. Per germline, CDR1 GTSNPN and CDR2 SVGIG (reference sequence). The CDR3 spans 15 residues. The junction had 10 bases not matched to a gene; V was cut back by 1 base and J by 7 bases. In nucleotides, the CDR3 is TGTGCCTGGAGTGCGGGACTAGCCGGACTAGGGACCCAGTACTTC. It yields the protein CAWSAGLAGLGTQYF.

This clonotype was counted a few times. Written as DNA, the CDR3 is TGTGCCAGCAGCTTATCCGGGGTTGGCGAAAAACTGTTTTTT. Protein sequence: CASSLSGVGEKLFF. V and J are TRBV7-8 and TRBJ1-4; D not resolved. The germline V gene has CDR1 SGHVS and CDR2 FQNEAQ. The V end was cut by 2 bases, the J end by 8 bases, with 12 bases between. CDR3 length: 14 amino acids.

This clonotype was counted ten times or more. The CDR3 reads CASSLRSGSVETQYF. CDR3 coding DNA: TGTGCCAGCAGCTTGAGGAGCGGGAGTGTGGAGACCCAGTACTTC. The V gene is TRBV5-5, the J gene TRBJ2-5; 8 bases line up with TRBD2. Germline CDR1 reads SGHKS; CDR2 reads YYEKEE (reference sequence). This CDR3 is 15 amino acids long. V lost 1 base to trimming and J lost 5 bases; unmatched junction nucleotides: 7.

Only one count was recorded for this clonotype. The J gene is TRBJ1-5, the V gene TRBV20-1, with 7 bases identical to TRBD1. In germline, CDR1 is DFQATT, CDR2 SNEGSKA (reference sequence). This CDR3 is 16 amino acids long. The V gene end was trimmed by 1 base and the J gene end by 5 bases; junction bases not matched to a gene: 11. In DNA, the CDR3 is TGCAGTGCTAGAGGGTCCGCAGGGGGATGGGATCAGCCCCAGCATTTT. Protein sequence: CSARGSAGGWDQPQHF.

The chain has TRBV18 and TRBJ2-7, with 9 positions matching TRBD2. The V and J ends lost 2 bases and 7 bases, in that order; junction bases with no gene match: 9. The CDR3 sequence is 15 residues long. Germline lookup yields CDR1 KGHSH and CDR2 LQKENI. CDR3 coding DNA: TGTGCCAGCTCACCAGGGGTAGCGGGAGCGGTTGAGCAGTACTTC. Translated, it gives CASSPGVAGAVEQYF.

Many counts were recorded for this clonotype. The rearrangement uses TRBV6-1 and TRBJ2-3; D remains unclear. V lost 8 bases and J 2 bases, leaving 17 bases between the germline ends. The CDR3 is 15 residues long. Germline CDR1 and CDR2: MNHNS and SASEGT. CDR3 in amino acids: CASSRSIPATDTQYF. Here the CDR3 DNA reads TGTGCCAGCTCCCGTAGCATTCCGGCCACAGATACGCAGTATTTT.

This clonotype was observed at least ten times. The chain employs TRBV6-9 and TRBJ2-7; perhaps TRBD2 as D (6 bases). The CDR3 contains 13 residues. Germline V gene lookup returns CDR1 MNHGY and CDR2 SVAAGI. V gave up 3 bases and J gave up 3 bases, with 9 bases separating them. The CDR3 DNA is TGTGCCAGCAGTTACGGGGGATTCTACGAGCAGTACTTC. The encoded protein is CASSYGGFYEQYF.

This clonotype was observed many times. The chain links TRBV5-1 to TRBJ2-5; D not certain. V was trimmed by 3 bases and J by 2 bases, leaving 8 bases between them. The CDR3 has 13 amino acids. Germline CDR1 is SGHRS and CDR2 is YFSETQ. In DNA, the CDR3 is TGCGCCAGCAGCTCCAATGAACAAGAGACCCAGTACTTC. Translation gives CASSSNEQETQYF.

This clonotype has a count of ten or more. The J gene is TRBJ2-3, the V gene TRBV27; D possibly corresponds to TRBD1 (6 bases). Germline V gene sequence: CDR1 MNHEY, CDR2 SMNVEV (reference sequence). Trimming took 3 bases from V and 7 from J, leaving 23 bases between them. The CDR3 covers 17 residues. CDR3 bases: TGTGCCAGCAGTTTGACAGGTTTCGGAGCCGGGGCCTATACGCAGTATTTT. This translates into CASSLTGFGAGAYTQYF.

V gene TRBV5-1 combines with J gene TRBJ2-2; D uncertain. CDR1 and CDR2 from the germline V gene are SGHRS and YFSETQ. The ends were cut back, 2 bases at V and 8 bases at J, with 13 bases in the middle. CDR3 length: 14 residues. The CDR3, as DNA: TGCGCCAGCAGCTTCCCTCCGGGTGCTGGGGAGCTGTTTTTT. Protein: CASSFPPGAGELFF.

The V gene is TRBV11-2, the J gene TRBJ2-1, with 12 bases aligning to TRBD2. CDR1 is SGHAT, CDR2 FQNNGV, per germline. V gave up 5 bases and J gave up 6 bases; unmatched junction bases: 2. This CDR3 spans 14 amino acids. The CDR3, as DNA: TGTGCCAGCAGCCCTAGCGGGAGGGCCAATGAGCAGTTCTTC. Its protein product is CASSPSGRANEQFF.

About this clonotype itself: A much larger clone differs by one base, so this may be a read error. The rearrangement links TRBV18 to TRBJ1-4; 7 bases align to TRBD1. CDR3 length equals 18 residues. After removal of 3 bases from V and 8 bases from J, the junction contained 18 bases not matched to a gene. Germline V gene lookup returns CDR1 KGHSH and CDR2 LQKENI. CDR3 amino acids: CASSPRQGGVVEYEKLFF. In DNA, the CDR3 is TGTGCCAGCTCACCTCGACAGGGCGGGGTCGTTGAGTACGAAAAACTGTTTTTT.

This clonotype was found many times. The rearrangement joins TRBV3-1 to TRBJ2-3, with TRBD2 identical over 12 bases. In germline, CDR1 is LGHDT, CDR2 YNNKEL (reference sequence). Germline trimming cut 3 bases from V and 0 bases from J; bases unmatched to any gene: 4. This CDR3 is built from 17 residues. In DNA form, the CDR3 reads TGTGCCAGCAGCCAGACTAGCGGGAGCACTAGCACAGATACGCAGTATTTT. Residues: CASSQTSGSTSTDTQYF.

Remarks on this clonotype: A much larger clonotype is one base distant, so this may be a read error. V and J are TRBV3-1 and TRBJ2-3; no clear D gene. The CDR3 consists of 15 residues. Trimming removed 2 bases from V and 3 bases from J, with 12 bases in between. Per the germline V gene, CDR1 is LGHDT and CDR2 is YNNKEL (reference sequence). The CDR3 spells CASSQPVLETDTQYF. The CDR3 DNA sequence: TGTGCCAGCAGCCAACCGGTACTGGAAACAGATACGCAGTATTTT.

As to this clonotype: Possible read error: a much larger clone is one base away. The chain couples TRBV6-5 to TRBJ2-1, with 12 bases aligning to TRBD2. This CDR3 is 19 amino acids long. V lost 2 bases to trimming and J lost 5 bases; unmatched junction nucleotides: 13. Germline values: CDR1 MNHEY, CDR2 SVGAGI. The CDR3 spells CASSYETLSSGRGHNEQFF. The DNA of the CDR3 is TGTGCCAGCAGTTACGAGACCCTTTCTAGCGGGAGGGGGCACAATGAGCAGTTCTTC.

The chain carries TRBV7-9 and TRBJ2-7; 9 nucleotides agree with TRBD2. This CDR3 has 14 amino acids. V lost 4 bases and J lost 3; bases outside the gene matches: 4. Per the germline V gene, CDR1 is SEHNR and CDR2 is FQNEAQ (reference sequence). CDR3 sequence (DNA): TGTGCCAGCAGCTCCCCGACTAGCGGCTACGAGCAGTACTTC. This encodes CASSSPTSGYEQYF. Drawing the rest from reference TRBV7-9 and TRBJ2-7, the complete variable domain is DTGVSQNPRHKITKRGQNVTFRCDPISEHNRLYWYRQTLGQGPEFLTYFQNEAQLEKSRLLSDRFSAERPKGSFSTLEIQRTEQGDSAMYLCASSSPTSGYEQYFGPGTRLTVT.

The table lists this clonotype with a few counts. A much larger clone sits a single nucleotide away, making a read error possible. CDR3 loop: CASSGRRQPTQETQYF. The CDR3 DNA reads as TGTGCCAGCAGTGGGAGACGGCAGCCCACTCAAGAGACCCAGTACTTC. The chain recombines TRBV9 with TRBJ2-5; tentatively, D is TRBD2 (5 bases). There are 16 residues in the CDR3. The ends were cut back, 5 bases at V and 2 bases at J, with 19 bases in the middle. The germline V gene has CDR1 SGDLS and CDR2 YYNGEE.

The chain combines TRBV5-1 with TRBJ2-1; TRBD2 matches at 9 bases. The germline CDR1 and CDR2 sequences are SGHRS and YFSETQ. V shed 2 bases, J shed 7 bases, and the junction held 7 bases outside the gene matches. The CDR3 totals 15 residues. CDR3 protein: CASSFAGGRKNEQFF. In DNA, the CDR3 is TGCGCCAGCAGCTTTGCGGGAGGGAGGAAAAATGAGCAGTTCTTC. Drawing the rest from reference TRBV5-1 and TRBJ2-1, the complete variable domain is KAGVTQTPRYLIKTRGQQVTLSCSPISGHRSVSWYQQTPGQGLQFLFEYFSETQRNKGNFPGRFSGRQFSNSRSEMNVSTLELGDSALYLCASSFAGGRKNEQFFGPGTRLTVL.